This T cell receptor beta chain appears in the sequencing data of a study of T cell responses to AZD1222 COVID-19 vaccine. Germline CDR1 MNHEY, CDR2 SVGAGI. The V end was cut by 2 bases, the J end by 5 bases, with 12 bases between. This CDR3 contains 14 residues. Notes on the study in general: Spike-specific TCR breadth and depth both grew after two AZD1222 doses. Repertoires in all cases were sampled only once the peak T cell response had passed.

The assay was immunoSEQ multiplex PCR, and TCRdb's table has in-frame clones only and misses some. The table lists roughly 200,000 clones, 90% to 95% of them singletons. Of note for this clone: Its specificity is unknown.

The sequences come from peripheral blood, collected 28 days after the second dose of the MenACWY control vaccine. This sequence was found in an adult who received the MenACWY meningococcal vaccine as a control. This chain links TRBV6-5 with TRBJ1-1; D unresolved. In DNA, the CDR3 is TGTGCCAGCAGTTACCTCCCGGGGAAGACTGAAGCTTTCTTT. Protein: CASSYLPGKTEAFF.